Reported below is one TCR beta chain. Its binding antigen is unknown. One base away there is no much larger clone; base qualities are not given. Each collaborating institution followed its own protocols to collect whole blood in K2EDTA tubes. For TCRbeta analysis, collaborators shipped samples in one of three forms: frozen whole blood, isolated PBMCs, or DNA extracted from either of those sample types. TCRbeta CDR3 regions were amplified from genomic DNA by means of the immunoSEQ Assay, a bias-controlled multiplex PCR. As for the original processing: The number of nucleated cells in each sample was estimated from the amplification of reference gene primers within the assay. To quantify the absolute abundance of each unique TCRbeta CDR3 rearrangement, sequence reads were collapsed and filtered. For each sample, productive Simpson clonality was calculated by taking the square root of Simpson's diversity index across productive rearrangements. Entries here come from immuneACCESS through TCRdb and include only in-frame sequences with V and J called. Some clones fail to appear in such tables; in the studies checked, an unresolved V gene covers under half of the shortfall, and the cause of the remainder is unknown. The V and J calls and the clone size are those of that table, but D and trimming were determined from the DNA. The sample records 60,000 to 80,000 clones, around nine tenths of which are singletons. The top ten clonotypes cover 1% of the sample.

The sample is drawn from a study of blood T cell repertoires in COVID-19 (dated by TCRdb to between 2020 and 2021). At the level of the whole study: Collaborator samples came from the United States, Italy and Spain and covered acute and convalescent phases of COVID-19. Where available, HLA class I and class II types were obtained from metadata supplied by the sample provider rather than from assay-based typing. A de-identified subject ID, COVID-19 status, age in years and sex were almost always included in the sample metadata. The dataset comprised deeply sampled blood TCRbeta repertoires from subjects exposed to, actively infected with, or recovered from COVID-19. Samples came from the ongoing ImmuneRACE study (first 160 participants) plus 1,254 subjects from 6 global collaborators. A freely available public database, intended as a resource for researchers studying the immune response to SARS-CoV-2, is where the repertoires were released. The prospective study material was composed of cDNA or gDNA derived from T cells, B-cell-depleted T cells, or PBMCs.

Findings and caveats that apply to the study as a whole: The amount of clinical and demographic metadata varied by source and participant and was provided uncurated.

The source material was peripheral blood. This clonotype originated in a man between 65 and 85 years old with acute or convalescent COVID-19.

The CDR3 amino acid sequence is: CASSKQGLTYEQYF. The nucleotide sequence is TGTGCCAGCAGCAAACAGGGTCTTACCTACGAGCAGTACTTC. The sequence is built from TRBV28 and TRBJ2-7, with TRBD1 as a weak D call on 6 bases. Sequences MDHEN (CDR1) and SYDVKM (CDR2) are obtained from the germline V gene. Including the terminal cysteine and phenylalanine, the CDR3 comprises 14 residues. The DNA shown is the 42-base CDR3, in frame from base 1. Trimming takes 6 bases from V and 2 bases from J, and the germline ends sit 14 bases apart.